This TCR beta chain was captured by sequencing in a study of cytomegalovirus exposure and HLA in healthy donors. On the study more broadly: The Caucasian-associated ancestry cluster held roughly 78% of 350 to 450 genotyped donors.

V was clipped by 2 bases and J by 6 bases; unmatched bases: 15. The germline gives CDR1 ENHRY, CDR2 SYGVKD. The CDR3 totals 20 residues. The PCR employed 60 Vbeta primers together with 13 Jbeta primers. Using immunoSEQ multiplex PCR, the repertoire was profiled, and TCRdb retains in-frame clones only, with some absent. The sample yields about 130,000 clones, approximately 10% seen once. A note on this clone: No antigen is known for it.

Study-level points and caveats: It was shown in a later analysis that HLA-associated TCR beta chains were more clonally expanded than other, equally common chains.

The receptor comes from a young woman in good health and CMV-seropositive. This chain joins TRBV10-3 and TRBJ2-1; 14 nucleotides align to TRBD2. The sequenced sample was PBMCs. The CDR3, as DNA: TGTGCCATCAGTGAGCATCGATCCGGGACTAGCGGGAGTACGGGCAATGAGCAGTTCTTC. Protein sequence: CAISEHRSGTSGSTGNEQFF.